The next 11 T cell receptor beta chains were all read from a single sample in a study of metastatic and nonmetastatic thyroid tumors. With MiXCR, TCRdb reprocessed the PCR reads. The table shows roughly 18,000 clones, with under 25% occurring only once. Each patient went into thyroid surgery without having received any treatment. The sample was tumor tissue. These receptors originate from a female donor with papillary thyroid cancer or a benign thyroid nodule (not recorded which). Some clones in this sample may be carry-over from other donors' samples.

This rearrangement joins TRBV11-2 to TRBJ2-1; 12 bases align to TRBD2. The length of the CDR3 is 16 residues. Germline CDR1 reads SGHAT; CDR2 reads FQNNGV. The V segment lost 0 bases and the J segment 4 bases; nucleotides outside the gene matches: 1. CDR3 coding DNA: TGTGCCAGCAGCTTAGATGGACTAGCGGGATACAATGAGCAGTTCTTC. Protein product: CASSLDGLAGYNEQFF.

This clone was found many times. The V call is TRBV6-1, the J call TRBJ2-1; D is unresolved. Germline CDR1 and CDR2: MNHNS and SASEGT. V lost 6 bases to trimming and J lost 3 bases, with 12 bases between them. CDR3 size: 14 residues. Here the CDR3 DNA reads TGTGCCAGCAGCCTGGGTGGAGACTACAATGAGCAGTTCTTC. The encoded protein is CASSLGGDYNEQFF.

This clone was observed at least ten times. The genes are TRBV6-2 or TRBV6-3 and TRBJ2-3, with D possibly TRBD1 on 6 matching bases. The CDR3 consists of 15 residues. With 6 bases removed from V and 0 bases from J, the gap between germline ends came to 13 bases. The germline V gene encodes CDR1 MNHEY and CDR2 SVGEGT. The CDR3 here is CASRTTGFSTDTQYF. The DNA of the CDR3 is TGTGCCAGCAGAACGACAGGCTTTAGCACAGATACGCAGTATTTT.

This clone was detected ten times or more. This may arise from a read error, as a much more abundant clone is one base away. Different DNA sequences within this sample yield the same CDR3. V is TRBV12-5 and J is TRBJ1-3; TRBD1 agrees at 9 bases. Germline trimming cut 6 bases from V and 7 bases from J; bases unmatched to any gene: 10. CDR3 size: 15 residues. Germline assignment: CDR1 LGHNT and CDR2 FRNRAP. CDR3 sequence: CASGRRDREENTIYF. CDR3 in DNA: TGTGCTAGTGGGCGCCGGGACAGGGAAGAGAACACCATATATTTT.

The genes are TRBV7-6 and TRBJ1-4; D not certain. CDR1 is SGHVS, CDR2 FNYEAQ, per germline. The CDR3 is 15 residues long. V was shortened by 3 bases and J by 4 bases, with 12 bases between the two germline ends. CDR3 sequence (DNA): TGTGCCAGCAGCTTGTACGGGCAGATTAATGAAAAACTGTTTTTT. It is translated as CASSLYGQINEKLFF.

At least ten counts were recorded for this clone. The CDR3 DNA follows: TGTGCCAGCAGCGGACTAGGAAATGAGCAGTTCTTC. Translating it yields CASSGLGNEQFF. The genes are TRBV9 and TRBJ2-1; tentative D call: TRBD2 (6 bases). The CDR3 has 12 residues. Trimming took 3 bases from V and 7 from J, leaving 8 bases between them. The germline CDR1 and CDR2 sequences are SGDLS and YYNGEE.

This clone occurred a few times. A read error is possible here, since a much larger clone lies one base away. This chain joins TRBV12-3 or TRBV12-4 and TRBJ2-7; TRBD2 agrees at 7 bases. This CDR3 comprises 13 residues. V gave up 7 bases and J gave up 7 bases; unmatched junction bases: 10. The CDR3 nucleotides are TGTGCCAGCACCCCTCTCCCAGCGGGGGAGCAGTACTTC. Its protein is CASTPLPAGEQYF.

The chain joins TRBV6-1 to TRBJ1-2; D is undetermined. The CDR3 length is 12 residues. Germline CDR1 and CDR2: MNHNS and SASEGT. V was shortened by 7 bases and J by 6 bases, with 12 bases between the two germline ends. The CDR3 DNA reads TGTGCCAGCACAGTACGCGGGGATGGCTACACCTTC. Its protein product is CASTVRGDGYTF.

This clone was counted ten times or more. The chain employs TRBV6-5 and TRBJ1-1; D gene ambiguous. The V gene lost 2 bases and the J gene lost 6 bases, with 13 bases spanning the gap. The CDR3 loop spans 14 amino acids. Germline assignment: CDR1 MNHEY and CDR2 SVGAGI. CDR3 loop: CASSYASRSAEAFF. CDR3 nucleotide sequence: TGTGCCAGCAGTTACGCTTCCAGGTCGGCTGAAGCTTTCTTT.

This clone was observed a few times. The rearrangement links TRBV6-2 or TRBV6-3 to TRBJ2-7; D gene uncertain. This CDR3 comprises 12 residues. Trimming removed 2 bases from V and 4 bases from J, with 6 bases in between. CDR1 is MNHEY and CDR2 is SVGEGT in the germline V gene. CDR3 bases: TGTGCCAGCAGTTACCAGAGTTACGAGCAGTACTTC. It specifies CASSYQSYEQYF.

Many counts were recorded for this clone. The chain employs TRBV6-5 and TRBJ1-3, with D unresolved. Trimming took 0 bases from V and 5 from J, leaving 8 bases between them. The CDR3 extends over 14 amino acids. Germline V gene sequence: CDR1 MNHEY, CDR2 SVGAGI. The CDR3 reads CASSYSPVRNTIYF. The DNA for the CDR3 is TGTGCCAGCAGTTACTCCCCCGTTAGAAACACCATATATTTT.